Given below is one T cell receptor (beta chain) in context. This entry is derived from a study of cytomegalovirus exposure and HLA in healthy donors. The germline V gene encodes CDR1 SEHNR and CDR2 FQNEAQ (reference sequence). V shed 1 base and J shed 4 bases, with 12 bases lying between them. The CDR3 runs to 15 residues. The study ran its PCR with 60 Vbeta and 13 Jbeta primers. TCRdb's copy holds only in-frame clones and misses some; the assay was immunoSEQ multiplex PCR. The sample's table shows 200,000 to 250,000 clones. The rearrangement uses TRBV7-9 and TRBJ2-3; D unclear. Sequencing used PBMCs. This TCR was sampled from a woman aged 30 to 39 in good health and CMV-seropositive. As DNA, the CDR3 is TGTGCCAGCAGCTTAGGCCCCGGTACCCCAGATACGCAGTATTTT. Protein: CASSLGPGTPDTQYF. Filled out from reference TRBV7-9 and TRBJ2-3, the complete variable domain reads DTGVSQNPRHKITKRGQNVTFRCDPISEHNRLYWYRQTLGQGPEFLTYFQNEAQLEKSRLLSDRFSAERPKGSFSTLEIQRTEQGDSAMYLCASSLGPGTPDTQYFGPGTRLTVL.